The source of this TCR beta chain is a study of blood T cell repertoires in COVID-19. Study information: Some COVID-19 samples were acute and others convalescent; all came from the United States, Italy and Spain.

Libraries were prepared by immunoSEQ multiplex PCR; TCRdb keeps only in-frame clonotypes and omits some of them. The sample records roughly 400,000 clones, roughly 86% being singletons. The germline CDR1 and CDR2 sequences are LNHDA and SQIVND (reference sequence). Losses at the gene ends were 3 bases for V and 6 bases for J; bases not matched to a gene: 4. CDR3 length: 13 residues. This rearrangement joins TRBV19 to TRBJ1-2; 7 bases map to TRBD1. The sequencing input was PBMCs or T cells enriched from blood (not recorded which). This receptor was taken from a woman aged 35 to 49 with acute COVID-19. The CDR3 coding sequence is TGTGCCAGTAGTATTGCCAGGGGGGATGGCTACACCTTC. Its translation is CASSIARGDGYTF.